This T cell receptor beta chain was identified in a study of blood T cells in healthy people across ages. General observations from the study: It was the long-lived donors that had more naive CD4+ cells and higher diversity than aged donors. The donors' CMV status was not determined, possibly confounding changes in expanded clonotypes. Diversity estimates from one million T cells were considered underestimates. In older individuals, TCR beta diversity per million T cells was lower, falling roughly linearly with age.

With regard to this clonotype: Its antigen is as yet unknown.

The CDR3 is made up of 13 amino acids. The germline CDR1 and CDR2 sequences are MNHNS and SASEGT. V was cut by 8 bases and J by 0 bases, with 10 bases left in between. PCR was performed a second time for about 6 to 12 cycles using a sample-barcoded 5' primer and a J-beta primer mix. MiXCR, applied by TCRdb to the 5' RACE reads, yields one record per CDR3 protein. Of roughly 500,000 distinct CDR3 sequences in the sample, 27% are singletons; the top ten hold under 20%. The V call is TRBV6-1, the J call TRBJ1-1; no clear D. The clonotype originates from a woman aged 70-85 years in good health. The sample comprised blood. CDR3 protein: CASGSLLNTEAFF. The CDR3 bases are TGTGCCAGCGGCAGTCTCTTGAACACTGAAGCTTTCTTT.